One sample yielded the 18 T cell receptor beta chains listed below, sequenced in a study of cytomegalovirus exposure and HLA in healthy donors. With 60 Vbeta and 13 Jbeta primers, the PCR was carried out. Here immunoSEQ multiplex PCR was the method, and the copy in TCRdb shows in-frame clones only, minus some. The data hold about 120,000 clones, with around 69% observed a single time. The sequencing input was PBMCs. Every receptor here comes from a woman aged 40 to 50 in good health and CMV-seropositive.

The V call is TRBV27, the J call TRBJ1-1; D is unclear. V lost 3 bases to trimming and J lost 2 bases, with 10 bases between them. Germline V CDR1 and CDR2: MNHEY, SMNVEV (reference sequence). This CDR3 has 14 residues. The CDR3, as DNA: TGTGCCAGCAGTTTCCGTGCGGGAAACACTGAAGCTTTCTTT. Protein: CASSFRAGNTEAFF.

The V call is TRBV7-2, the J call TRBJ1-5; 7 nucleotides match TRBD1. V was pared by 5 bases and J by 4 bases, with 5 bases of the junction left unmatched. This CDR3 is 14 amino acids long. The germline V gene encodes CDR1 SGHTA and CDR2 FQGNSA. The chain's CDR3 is CASSHNRGNQPQHF. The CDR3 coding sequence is TGTGCCAGCAGCCACAACAGGGGAAATCAGCCCCAGCATTTT.

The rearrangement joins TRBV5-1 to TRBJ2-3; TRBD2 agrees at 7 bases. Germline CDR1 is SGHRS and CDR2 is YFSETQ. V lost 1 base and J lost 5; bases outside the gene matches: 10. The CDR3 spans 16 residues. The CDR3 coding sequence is TGCGCCAGCAGCTTGACGGGAGGCCTCCCAGGAGATACGCAGTATTTT. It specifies CASSLTGGLPGDTQYF. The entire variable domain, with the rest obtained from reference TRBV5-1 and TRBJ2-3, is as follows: KAGVTQTPRYLIKTRGQQVTLSCSPISGHRSVSWYQQTPGQGLQFLFEYFSETQRNKGNFPGRFSGRQFSNSRSEMNVSTLELGDSALYLCASSLTGGLPGDTQYFGPGTRLTVL.

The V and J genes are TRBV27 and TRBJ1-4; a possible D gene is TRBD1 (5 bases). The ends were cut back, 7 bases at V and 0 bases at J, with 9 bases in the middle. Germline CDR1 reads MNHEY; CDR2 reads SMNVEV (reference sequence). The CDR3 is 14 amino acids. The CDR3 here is CASKTEATNEKLFF. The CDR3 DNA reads TGTGCCAGCAAGACAGAGGCAACTAATGAAAAACTGTTTTTT.

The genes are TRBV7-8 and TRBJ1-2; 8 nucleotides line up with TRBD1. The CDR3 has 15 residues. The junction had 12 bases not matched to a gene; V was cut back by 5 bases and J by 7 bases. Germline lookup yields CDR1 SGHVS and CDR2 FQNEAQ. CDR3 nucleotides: TGTGCCAGCAGCCGGTCAGGGGGCGCCAACCCTGGCTACACCTTC. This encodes CASSRSGGANPGYTF.

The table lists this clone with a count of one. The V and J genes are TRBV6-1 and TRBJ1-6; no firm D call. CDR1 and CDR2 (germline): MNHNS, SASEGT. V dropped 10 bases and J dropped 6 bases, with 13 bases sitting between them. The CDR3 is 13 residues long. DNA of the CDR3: TGTGCCACATTGGAGACCTCTAATTCACCCCTCCACTTT. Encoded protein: CATLETSNSPLHF.

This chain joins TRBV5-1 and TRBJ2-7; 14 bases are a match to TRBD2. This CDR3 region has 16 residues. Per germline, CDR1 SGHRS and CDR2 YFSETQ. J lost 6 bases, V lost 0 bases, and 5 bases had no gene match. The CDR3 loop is CASSLGGTSGSVEQYF. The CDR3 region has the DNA TGCGCCAGCAGCTTGGGAGGGACTAGCGGGAGCGTCGAGCAGTACTTC.

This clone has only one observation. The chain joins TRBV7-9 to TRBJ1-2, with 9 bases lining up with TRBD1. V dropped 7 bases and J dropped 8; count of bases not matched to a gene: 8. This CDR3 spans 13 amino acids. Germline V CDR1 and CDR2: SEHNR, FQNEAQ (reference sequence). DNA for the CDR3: TGTGCCAGCACTGAACAGGGGGCGGGGGGCTACACCTTC. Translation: CASTEQGAGGYTF.

CDR3 protein: CAWSFTGLSNQPQHF. The CDR3 DNA follows: TGTGCCTGGAGTTTTACAGGGCTAAGCAATCAGCCCCAGCATTTT. This chain joins TRBV30 and TRBJ1-5, with a possible D match to TRBD1 (6 bases). The CDR3 totals 15 residues. Germline assignment: CDR1 GTSNPN and CDR2 SVGIG (reference sequence). Trimming shortened V by 2 bases and J by 1 base, and 12 bases separated the two germline ends.

The CDR3 DNA reads TGTGCCAGCAGCTTGGGACAGCCCGCCCACGAGCAGTACTTC. This codes for CASSLGQPAHEQYF. This chain links TRBV5-6 with TRBJ2-7; possibly TRBD1 for D (5 bases). The germline V gene encodes CDR1 SGHDT and CDR2 YYEEEE. The length of the CDR3 is 14 residues. V lost 0 bases and J 5 bases, leaving 12 bases between the germline ends.

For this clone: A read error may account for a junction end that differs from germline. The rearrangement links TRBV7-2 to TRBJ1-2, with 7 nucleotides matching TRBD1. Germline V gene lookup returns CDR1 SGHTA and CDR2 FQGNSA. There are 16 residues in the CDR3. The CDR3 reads CASSYPRGQGENGYPF. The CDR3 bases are TGTGCCAGCAGCTACCCCAGGGGCCAGGGGGAGAATGGCTACCCCTTC.

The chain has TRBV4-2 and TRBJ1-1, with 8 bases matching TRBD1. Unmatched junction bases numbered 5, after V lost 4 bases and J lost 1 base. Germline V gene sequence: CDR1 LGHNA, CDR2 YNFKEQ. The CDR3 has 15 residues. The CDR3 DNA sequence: TGTGCCAGCAGCCGTGACAGGGGTGAGAACACTGAAGCTTTCTTT. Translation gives CASSRDRGENTEAFF.

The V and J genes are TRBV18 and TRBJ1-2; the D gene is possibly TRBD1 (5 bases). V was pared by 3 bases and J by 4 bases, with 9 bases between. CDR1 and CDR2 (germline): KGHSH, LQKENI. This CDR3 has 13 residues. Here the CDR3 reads CASSPRVGYGYTF. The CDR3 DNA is TGTGCCAGCTCACCCAGGGTCGGCTATGGCTACACCTTC.

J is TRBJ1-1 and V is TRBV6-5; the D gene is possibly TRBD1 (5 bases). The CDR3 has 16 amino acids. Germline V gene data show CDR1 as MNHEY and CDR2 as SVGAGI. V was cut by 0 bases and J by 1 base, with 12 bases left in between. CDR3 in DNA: TGTGCCAGCAGTTACTCGAGTTCCCAGGGGAACACTGAAGCTTTCTTT. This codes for CASSYSSSQGNTEAFF.

This CDR3 reads CASSPAGFQDTEAFF. CDR3 DNA: TGTGCCAGCAGCCCGGCGGGGTTCCAGGACACTGAAGCTTTCTTT. The chain links TRBV28 to TRBJ1-1; D unclear. Trimming took 6 bases from V and 3 from J, leaving 17 bases between them. Germline lookup yields CDR1 MDHEN and CDR2 SYDVKM. CDR3 length: 15 amino acids.

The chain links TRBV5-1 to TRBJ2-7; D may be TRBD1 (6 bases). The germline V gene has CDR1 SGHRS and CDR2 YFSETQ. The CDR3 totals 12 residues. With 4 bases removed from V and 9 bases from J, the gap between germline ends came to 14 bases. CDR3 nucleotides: TGCGCCAGCAGCGGGCAGGGGTTAAGGCAGTACTTC. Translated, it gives CASSGQGLRQYF.

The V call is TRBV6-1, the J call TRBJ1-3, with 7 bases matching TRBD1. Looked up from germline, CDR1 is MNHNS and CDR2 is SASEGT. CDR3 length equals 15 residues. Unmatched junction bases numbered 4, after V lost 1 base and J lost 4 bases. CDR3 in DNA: TGTGCCAGCAGTGAAGTGACAGGGCTCGGAAACACCATATATTTT. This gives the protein CASSEVTGLGNTIYF.

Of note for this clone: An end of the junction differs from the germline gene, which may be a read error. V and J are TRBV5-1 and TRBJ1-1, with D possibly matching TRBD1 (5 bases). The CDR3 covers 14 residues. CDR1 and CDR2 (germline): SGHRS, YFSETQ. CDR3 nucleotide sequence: TGCGCCAGCAGCTTAGGGAAGGGGAACCCTGAAGCTTTCTTT. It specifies CASSLGKGNPEAFF.